A selection of T cell receptor beta chains follows, all from one sample in a study of blood T cells in healthy people across ages. MiXCR, applied by TCRdb to the 5' RACE reads, yields one record per CDR3 protein. Here the sample spans over a million distinct CDR3 sequences, more than 40% being singletons. Input material: blood. The receptors derive from a woman between 55 and 75 years old in good health. Both conserved end residues are part of each CDR3. The order of the fields is J gene, clone size, D gene, V gene, CDR3 DNA, CDR3 protein. The D gene is left open where the match is weak. For some rows the clone size is stated as once, few or many, or as a class when expanded; others skip it.

>TRBJ2-4|-|TRBD2|TRBV14
TGTGCCAGCAGCGGACTAGCGGGAGTTGCTCAGTACTTC
CASSGLAGVAQYF
>TRBJ2-5|-|TRBD2|TRBV27
TGTGCCAGCAGGAGACCGGGAGGGGAGCAGTACTTC
CASRRPGGEQYF
>TRBJ2-5|-|-|TRBV4-1
TGCGCCAGCAGCCAAGTAGTTTGGGAGACCCAGTACTTC
CASSQVVWETQYF
>TRBJ2-7|-|-|TRBV7-9
TGTGCCAGCAGCTCCTACGGACGCGGCGAGCAGTACTTC
CASSSYGRGEQYF
>TRBJ1-5|-|-|TRBV20-1
TGCAGTGCCACCGTACAGTTTAGCAATCAGCCCCAGCATTTT
CSATVQFSNQPQHF
>TRBJ2-2|-|-|TRBV13
TGTGCCAGCAGCTTAGCATCCGATACGAACACCGGGGAGCTGTTTTTT
CASSLASDTNTGELFF
>TRBJ2-7|few|TRBD1|TRBV9
TGTGCCAGCAGCGTATACCCCGGACAGGCGAACTACGAGCAGTACTTC
CASSVYPGQANYEQYF
>TRBJ2-3|-|TRBD2|TRBV12-3/TRBV12-4
TGTGCCAGCAGTTTAGGTCTAGCGGGATGGGCGCAGTATTTT
CASSLGLAGWAQYF
>TRBJ1-1|-|-|TRBV11-2
TGTGCCAGCAGACAGATTAGGGGCGCGGGGACTGAAGCTTTCTTT
CASRQIRGAGTEAFF
>TRBJ1-1|-|TRBD1|TRBV5-1
TGCGCCAGCAGCAACACAGGGGAAGGAGCTTTCTTT
CASSNTGEGAFF
>TRBJ2-1|-|TRBD1|TRBV3-1
TGTGCCAGCAGCCAAGACCCGGGACAGGGAGCAGAGCAGTTCTTC
CASSQDPGQGAEQFF
>TRBJ1-2|few|TRBD1|TRBV27
TGTGCCAGCAGTTCACCGGGACAGGGGTACTATGGCTACACCTTC
CASSSPGQGYYGYTF
>TRBJ2-3|-|-|TRBV6-5
TGTGCCAGCACCGAGGGACTCGGCGGGAGCACAGATACGCAGTATTTT
CASTEGLGGSTDTQYF
>TRBJ2-1|-|TRBD2|TRBV5-1
TGCGCCAGCTTCCCGGGACTAGCGGGGCGGGGGGAGCAGTTCTTC
CASFPGLAGRGEQFF
>TRBJ2-1|few|TRBD2|TRBV7-2
TGTGCCAGCAGCTTAGCGGTTACGGGAGGCGGGAACGCAAATGAGCAGTTCTTC
CASSLAVTGGGNANEQFF
>TRBJ2-1|-|TRBD2|TRBV10-3
TGTGCCATCAGGGAAGGGACTAGCGGGAGCCCGGGGGAGCAGTTCTTC
CAIREGTSGSPGEQFF
>TRBJ2-5|few|TRBD2|TRBV7-2
TGTGCCAGCAGCCGAAACGGACTAGCTCAAGAGACCCAGTACTTC
CASSRNGLAQETQYF
>TRBJ2-1|-|-|TRBV7-3
TGTGCCAGCAGCCAAACCCTACAGGGTATTTTGTACAATGAGCAGTTCTTC
CASSQTLQGILYNEQFF
>TRBJ1-1|-|-|TRBV29-1
TGCAGCTCATCGAGGGCGAACACTGAAGCTTTCTTT
CSSSRANTEAFF
>TRBJ2-7|few|-|TRBV3-1
TGTGCCAGCAGCCACAGCGCGGGAAGGTCCTACGAGCAGTACTTC
CASSHSAGRSYEQYF
>TRBJ2-3|-|TRBD1|TRBV4-1
TGCGCCAGCAGCCAAGATCTAAGGTGGGACAGGGGGCAATCAGATACGCAGTATTTT
CASSQDLRWDRGQSDTQYF
>TRBJ2-3|-|TRBD1|TRBV20-1
TGCAGTGCTTTAAACAGGGGCCCAGATACGCAGTATTTT
CSALNRGPDTQYF
>TRBJ2-3|-|-|TRBV9
TGTGCCAGCAGCTCCCGGACAGTCCAGTCCACAGATACGCAGTATTTT
CASSSRTVQSTDTQYF
>TRBJ1-5|-|TRBD1|TRBV5-1
TGCGCCAGCAGCACGGGACAGAATCAGCCCCAGCATTTT
CASSTGQNQPQHF
>TRBJ2-7|-|-|TRBV29-1
TGCAGCGTCCACGGTTCGGCCCGGACGGGAAGCTCCTACGAGCAGTACTTC
CSVHGSARTGSSYEQYF
>TRBJ2-2|-|TRBD1|TRBV27
TGTGCCAGCACCAGGACAGGGGGCCACGGGGAGCTGTTTTTT
CASTRTGGHGELFF
>TRBJ2-1|-|TRBD1|TRBV5-6
TGTGCCAGCAGCTACCACAGGGGTAATGAGCAGTTCTTC
CASSYHRGNEQFF
>TRBJ1-5|-|-|TRBV21-1
TGTGCCAGCAGCAAAGCGCTTTTTCAAGAAACAAACAGGCGTAGGGGTCAGCCCCAGCATTTT
CASSKALFQETNRRRGQPQHF
>TRBJ2-5|-|-|TRBV3-1
TGTGCCAGCGGCCAACTCACTAGTAGGTCGGAGACCCAGTACTTC
CASGQLTSRSETQYF
>TRBJ2-3|-|-|TRBV14
TGTGCCAGCAGCCAAGATTCGGCGGGAACTAGCACAGATACGCAGTATTTT
CASSQDSAGTSTDTQYF
>TRBJ2-5|-|-|TRBV12-3/TRBV12-4
TGTGCCAGCAACATGAACCAAGAGACCCAGTACTTC
CASNMNQETQYF
>TRBJ2-5|few|-|TRBV15
TGTGCCACCAGCAGGGGGGAAGAAGAGACCCAGTACTTC
CATSRGEEETQYF
>TRBJ1-4|-|-|TRBV10-1
TGCGCCAGCAGCGACAGGCACAATGAAAAACTGTTTTTT
CASSDRHNEKLFF
>TRBJ1-4|-|-|TRBV3-1
TGTGCCAGCAGCCATCCAATAGGGAGGCGCACTAATGAAAAACTGTTTTTT
CASSHPIGRRTNEKLFF
>TRBJ2-7|-|TRBD1|TRBV24-1
TGTGCCACCAGTGATGCTGGGCAGGGGGTGAACGAGCAGTACTTC
CATSDAGQGVNEQYF
>TRBJ2-7|-|TRBD2|TRBV28
TGTGCCAGCAGCCGGGAGGAGTACGAGCAGTACTTC
CASSREEYEQYF
>TRBJ2-3|few|TRBD2|TRBV12-3/TRBV12-4
TGTGCCAGCAGTGGCGGGAGTGGGCGTACGCAGTATTTT
CASSGGSGRTQYF
>TRBJ2-2|-|-|TRBV20-1
TGCAGTGCTAGAAGAGGGCGGGGAACCGGGGAGCTGTTTTTT
CSARRGRGTGELFF
>TRBJ2-1|few|-|TRBV29-1
TGCAGCGTTAGTTCCTCAGCGTACAATGAGCAGTTCTTC
CSVSSSAYNEQFF
>TRBJ2-1|-|-|TRBV27
TGTGCCAGCAGTTTAGTAATCGGGAGCTTCTACAATGAGCAGTTCTTC
CASSLVIGSFYNEQFF
>TRBJ1-2|-|-|TRBV28
TGTGCCAGCAGTCCCTCGTCCAGGGCCAGTGGCTACACCTTC
CASSPSSRASGYTF
>TRBJ2-3|-|TRBD2|TRBV9
TGTGCCAGCAGCGACCCTCCAACTAGCGGCACAGATACGCAGTATTTT
CASSDPPTSGTDTQYF
>TRBJ2-1|-|-|TRBV20-1
TGCAGTGCTAGATTTCTTGACATGGGGCACAATGAGCAGTTCTTC
CSARFLDMGHNEQFF
>TRBJ2-3|many|TRBD2|TRBV29-1
TGCAGCGTTTGGACTAGGGCAGATACGCAGTATTTT
CSVWTRADTQYF
>TRBJ1-2|-|-|TRBV12-3/TRBV12-4
TGTGCCAGTAGTTTTAGGAAGGACTATGGCTACACCTTC
CASSFRKDYGYTF